Here is one TCR beta chain with its context. Which antigen it targets is not known. No much larger clone is present one base from it, and per-base qualities are unavailable. This sample stems from a study of blood T cell repertoires in COVID-19 (dated by TCRdb to the early 2020s). Study-level background: The collaborator samples originated in the United States, Italy and Spain and spanned the acute and convalescent phases of COVID-19. The material from the prospective study consisted of cDNA or gDNA derived from T cells, B-cell-depleted T cells, or PBMCs. Deeply sampled blood TCRbeta repertoires from subjects exposed to, actively infected with, or recovered from COVID-19 were included in the dataset. The repertoires were released in a freely available public database intended as a resource for research on the immune response to SARS-CoV-2. Samples were obtained from the ongoing ImmuneRACE study (first 160 participants) and from some 1,300 subjects provided by 6 global collaborators. Sample metadata almost always included a de-identified subject ID, COVID-19 status, age in years and sex. Where available, HLA class I and class II types were taken from metadata supplied by the sample provider and were not determined by assay-based typing. Broad study findings and their caveats: The quantity of clinical and demographic metadata differed by source and by participant and was supplied without curation.

The collaborating institutions used their own protocols to collect whole blood in K2EDTA tubes. For TCRbeta analysis, collaborators shipped samples as frozen whole blood, isolated PBMCs, or DNA extracted from either of those sample types. Trimming costs V 2 bases and J 0 bases, and their ends lie 8 bases apart. From the cysteine up to the phenylalanine, the CDR3 has a length of 16 residues. CDR3 DNA only is kept here, 48 bases in frame from base 1. Sequences MNHEY (CDR1) and SMNVEV (CDR2) are obtained from the germline V gene (reference sequence). TCRbeta CDR3 regions were amplified from genomic DNA by means of the immunoSEQ Assay, a bias-controlled multiplex PCR. Under the source paper's analysis protocol: The number of nucleated cells in each sample was estimated from the amplification of reference gene primers within the assay. To quantify the absolute abundance of each unique TCRbeta CDR3 rearrangement, sequence reads were collapsed and filtered. Productive Simpson clonality was computed per sample as the square root of Simpson's diversity index over productive rearrangements. TCRdb's version of the immuneACCESS table is confined to in-frame rearrangements and falls short of the full clone set. An unresolved V gene accounts for under half of the shortfall where checked; the remainder is of unknown origin. D and trimming were read from the DNA, whereas the V and J calls and clone size are those reported in that table. The sample records about 120,000 clones, approximately 82% of which are singletons. The ten largest clonotypes hold less than 9% of the sample.

The receptor comes from a man aged 70 or older with active or convalescent COVID-19. The specimen was peripheral blood. The chain couples TRBV27 to TRBJ1-6; no D gene is confidently identified. The base sequence is TGTGCCAGCAGTTTAGACGGGAGCTCCTATAATTCACCCCTCCACTTT. It codes for CASSLDGSSYNSPLHF.